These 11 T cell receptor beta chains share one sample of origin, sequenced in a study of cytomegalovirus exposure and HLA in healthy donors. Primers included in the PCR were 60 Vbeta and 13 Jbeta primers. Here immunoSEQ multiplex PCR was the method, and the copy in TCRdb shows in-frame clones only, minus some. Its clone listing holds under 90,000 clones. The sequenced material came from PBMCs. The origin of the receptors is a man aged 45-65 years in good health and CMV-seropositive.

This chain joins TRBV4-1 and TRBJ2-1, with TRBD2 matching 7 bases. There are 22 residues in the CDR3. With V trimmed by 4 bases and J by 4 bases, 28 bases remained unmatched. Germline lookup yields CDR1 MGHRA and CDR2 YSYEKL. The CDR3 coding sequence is TGCGCCAGCAGCCCACTAGGACTAGGGTTGGATACAATGAGCAATGGATACAATGAGCAGTTCTTC. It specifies CASSPLGLGLDTMSNGYNEQFF.

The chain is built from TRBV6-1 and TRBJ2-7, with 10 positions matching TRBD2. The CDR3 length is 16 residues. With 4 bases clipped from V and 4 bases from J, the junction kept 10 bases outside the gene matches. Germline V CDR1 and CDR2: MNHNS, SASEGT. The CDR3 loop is CASSVGGPAGGYEQYF. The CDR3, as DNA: TGTGCCAGCAGTGTGGGAGGGCCAGCGGGAGGGTACGAGCAGTACTTC.

The DNA for the CDR3 is TGCGCCAGCAGCCAACGCGGACTAGCGGGTACTACTGACTACGAGCAGTACGTC. Translating gives CASSQRGLAGTTDYEQYV. The chain joins TRBV4-1 to TRBJ2-7; TRBD2 agrees at 11 bases. J was trimmed by 3 bases and V by 2 bases; bases with no gene match: 12. Germline loops: CDR1 MGHRA, CDR2 YSYEKL. There are 18 residues in the CDR3.

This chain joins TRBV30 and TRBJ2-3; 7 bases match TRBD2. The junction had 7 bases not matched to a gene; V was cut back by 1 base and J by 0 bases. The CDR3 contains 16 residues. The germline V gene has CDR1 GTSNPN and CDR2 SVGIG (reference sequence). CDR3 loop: CAWSAKRGISTDTQYF. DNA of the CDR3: TGTGCCTGGAGTGCGAAGCGGGGCATTAGCACAGATACGCAGTATTTT.

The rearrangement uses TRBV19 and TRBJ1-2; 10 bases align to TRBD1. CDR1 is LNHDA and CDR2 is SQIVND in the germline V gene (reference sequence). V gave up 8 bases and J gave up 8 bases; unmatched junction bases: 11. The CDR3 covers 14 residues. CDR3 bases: TGTGCCAGTTCTCAGGACAGGGGGATTCAAGGCTACACCTTC. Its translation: CASSQDRGIQGYTF. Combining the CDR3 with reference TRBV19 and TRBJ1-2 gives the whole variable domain DGGITQSPKYLFRKEGQNVTLSCEQNLNHDAMYWYRQDPGQGLRLIYYSQIVNDFQKGDIAEGYSVSREKKESFPLTVTSAQKNPTAFYLCASSQDRGIQGYTFGSGTRLTVV.

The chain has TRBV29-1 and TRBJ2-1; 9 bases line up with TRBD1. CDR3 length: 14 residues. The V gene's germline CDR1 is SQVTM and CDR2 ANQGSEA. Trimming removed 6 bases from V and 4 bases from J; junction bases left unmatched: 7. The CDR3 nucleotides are TGCAGCGTCCCTGGGACAGGGACTTACAATGAGCAGTTCTTC. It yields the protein CSVPGTGTYNEQFF.

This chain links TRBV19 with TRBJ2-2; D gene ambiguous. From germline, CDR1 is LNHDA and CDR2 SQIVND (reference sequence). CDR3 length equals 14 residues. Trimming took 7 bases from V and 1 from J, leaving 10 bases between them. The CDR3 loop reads CASIPTGNTGELFF. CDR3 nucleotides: TGTGCCAGTATCCCGACTGGGAACACCGGGGAGCTGTTTTTT.

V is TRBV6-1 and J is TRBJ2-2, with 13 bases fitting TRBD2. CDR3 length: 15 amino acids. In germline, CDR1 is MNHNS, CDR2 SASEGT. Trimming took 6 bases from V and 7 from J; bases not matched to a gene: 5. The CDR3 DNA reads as TGTGCCAGCAGCGGACTAGCGGGAGTGATCGGGGAGCTGTTTTTT. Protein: CASSGLAGVIGELFF.

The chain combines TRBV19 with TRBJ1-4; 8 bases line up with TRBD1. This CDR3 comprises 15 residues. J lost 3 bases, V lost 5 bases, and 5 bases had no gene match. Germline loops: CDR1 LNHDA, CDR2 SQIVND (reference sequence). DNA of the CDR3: TGTGCCAGTAGTCCCGGGACAGGTTCTAATGAAAAACTGTTTTTT. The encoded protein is CASSPGTGSNEKLFF.

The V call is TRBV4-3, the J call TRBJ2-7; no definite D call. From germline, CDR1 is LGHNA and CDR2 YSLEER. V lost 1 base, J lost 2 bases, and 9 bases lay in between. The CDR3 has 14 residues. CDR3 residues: CASSQARIPYEQYF. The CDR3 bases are TGCGCCAGCAGCCAAGCCAGGATCCCCTACGAGCAGTACTTC.

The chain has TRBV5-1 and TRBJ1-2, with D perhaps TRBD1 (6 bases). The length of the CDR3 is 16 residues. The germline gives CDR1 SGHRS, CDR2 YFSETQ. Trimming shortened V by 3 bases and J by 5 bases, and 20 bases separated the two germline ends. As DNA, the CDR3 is TGCGCCAGCAGCTCCTCCGGGACACTTCTGACTTATGGCTACACCTTC. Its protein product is CASSSSGTLLTYGYTF.